This T cell receptor (beta chain) was identified during a study of T cell clonality in common variable immunodeficiency. Findings and limits, study-wide: In common variable immunodeficiency, TCR beta chains reportedly carried fewer deletions and N-nucleotide insertions.

This clone was seen repeatedly, ten times or more. Its matching antigen is unknown. The read comes to an end 3 residues before the CDR3 does, leaving the germline J gene to fill in the end. Assay used: immunoSEQ multiplex PCR; TCRdb lists only in-frame clones, some missing. In total the sample includes 25,000 or so clones, none of them seen once. Germline V gene lookup returns CDR1 GTSNPN and CDR2 SVGIG (reference sequence). The CDR3 is 10 residues long. V lost 4 bases and J 4 bases, leaving 4 bases between the germline ends. The V gene is TRBV30, the J gene TRBJ1-1; the D is unclear. This TCR derives from a human donor with common variable immunodeficiency. Specimen: peripheral blood mononuclear cells. The DNA read from the CDR3 is TGTGCCTGGAAGGTCACTGAA. It encodes CAWKVTE. The CDR3, in full, reads CAWKVTEAFF.